These 7 T cell receptor beta chains were sequenced from one sample in a study of T cell changes during pregnancy in multiple sclerosis. Clones were sequenced by immunoSEQ multiplex PCR, and TCRdb holds only the in-frame ones, with some missing. The sample consists of about 25,000 clones, about 87% of them appearing once. This specimen was CD4+ T cells from peripheral blood mononuclear cells, taken in the second trimester of pregnancy. The receptors come from a female donor in good health, enrolled as a control in a pregnancy study.

This clone was picked up a small number of times. The V call is TRBV11-2, the J call TRBJ1-1, with D maybe TRBD1 (6 bases). Germline CDR1 SGHAT, CDR2 FQNNGV. Trimming took 6 bases from V and 1 from J, leaving 12 bases between them. The CDR3 is made up of 14 amino acids. Here the CDR3 DNA reads TGTGCCAGCAGATTTTACAGGGCGAACACTGAAGCTTTCTTT. This sequence encodes CASRFYRANTEAFF.

The chain joins TRBV5-6 to TRBJ1-1; D unresolved. Per the germline V gene, CDR1 is SGHDT and CDR2 is YYEEEE. This CDR3 has 11 amino acids. With 2 bases removed from V and 9 bases from J, the gap between germline ends came to 8 bases. CDR3 in DNA: TGTGCCAGCAGCTTCGGTGCTAAAGCTTTCTTT. Translation: CASSFGAKAFF.

This chain links TRBV28 with TRBJ2-7; TRBD1 aligns across 11 bases. The CDR3 length is 15 residues. The germline V gene encodes CDR1 MDHEN and CDR2 SYDVKM. The J segment lost 7 bases and the V segment lost 6 bases, leaving 11 bases of the junction unmatched. CDR3 DNA: TGTGCCAGCAGGCCCGGACAGGGGGCGTCGTATGAGCAGTACTTC. Protein: CASRPGQGASYEQYF.

Concerning this clone itself: An end of the junction differs from the germline gene, which may be a read error. CDR3 region: CASSEVGEFYEQCF. CDR3 DNA sequence: TGTGCCAGCAGTGAAGTAGGAGAGTTCTACGAGCAGTGCTTC. The V gene is TRBV6-1, the J gene TRBJ2-7; D is ambiguous. Germline assignment: CDR1 MNHNS and CDR2 SASEGT. This CDR3 has 14 residues.

The V and J genes are TRBV27 and TRBJ2-7; 10 nucleotides agree with TRBD2. CDR3 length: 16 residues. Germline values: CDR1 MNHEY, CDR2 SMNVEV (reference sequence). V was clipped by 0 bases and J by 5 bases; unmatched bases: 7. The CDR3 region has the DNA TGTGCCAGCAGTTTATCGGGTAGCGGGGGGCGGAACGAGCAGTACTTC. Protein sequence: CASSLSGSGGRNEQYF.

The gene calls are TRBV6-5 and TRBJ1-4; 9 bases fit TRBD1. The CDR3 length is 15 residues. The V gene end was trimmed by 4 bases and the J gene end by 6 bases; junction bases not matched to a gene: 6. Germline CDR1 and CDR2: MNHEY and SVGAGI. The CDR3 here is CASSSPGQGYEKLFF. CDR3 in DNA: TGTGCCAGCAGTTCCCCGGGACAGGGCTATGAAAAACTGTTTTTT.

J is TRBJ2-7 and V is TRBV30; 9 bases line up with TRBD2. In germline, CDR1 is GTSNPN, CDR2 SVGIG (reference sequence). After removal of 3 bases from V and 3 bases from J, the junction contained 6 bases not matched to a gene. The CDR3 contains 14 residues. The CDR3 sequence: CAWRREGLFYEQYF. CDR3 nucleotide sequence: TGTGCCTGGAGGCGGGAGGGACTTTTCTACGAGCAGTACTTC.